Listed below are T cell receptor beta chains from one sample, sequenced in a study of blood T cell repertoires in COVID-19. Generated by immunoSEQ multiplex PCR, the TCRdb table keeps only in-frame clones and is missing some. The repertoire has some 220,000 clones, roughly nine tenths of them found once; the top ten carry 3% to 3.5%. The sample consisted of PBMCs or T cells enriched from blood (not recorded which). All receptors derive from a woman between 45 and 60 years old in a cohort exposed to, infected with or recovered from COVID-19 (not recorded which). Each CDR3 is given with its conserved first and last residue. The order of the fields is clone size, D gene, J gene, V gene, CDR3 protein, CDR3 DNA. A D gene is named only where the DNA matches it firmly. Only some rows state a clone size, as once, few, many or a class for expanded clones.

. . TRBJ1-4 TRBV12-5 CASGPVGHSNEKLFF TGTGCTAGTGGCCCGGTTGGTCACTCTAATGAAAAACTGTTTTTT
. TRBD2 TRBJ2-3 TRBV4-3 CASSLGLAGSTDTQYF TGCGCCAGCAGCCTAGGACTAGCGGGGAGCACAGATACGCAGTATTTT
. . TRBJ1-5 TRBV5-8 CASSLGQGYSNQPQHF TGTGCCAGCAGCTTGGGGCAGGGGTATAGCAATCAGCCCCAGCATTTT
few . TRBJ1-1 TRBV21-1 CIAWGQGDAEAFF TGTATCGCCTGGGGACAGGGGGACGCTGAAGCTTTCTTT
. . TRBJ2-1 TRBV11-1 CASSRRTTLTYNEQFF TGTGCCAGCAGCCGACGGACTACCCTAACCTACAATGAGCAGTTCTTC
. . TRBJ2-1 TRBV4-3 CASSQQSYNEQFF TGCGCCAGCAGCCAGCAGTCCTACAATGAGCAGTTCTTC
once . TRBJ2-5 TRBV28 CASRPARETQYF TGTGCCTCAAGACCGGCGAGGGAGACCCAGTACTTC
. . TRBJ1-3 TRBV12-3/TRBV12-4 CASSSGLDTIYF TGTGCCAGCAGCTCAGGGTTAGACACCATATATTTT
. . TRBJ1-5 TRBV21-1 CASNRQNNQPQHF TGTGCCAGCAACCGACAGAACAATCAGCCCCAGCATTTT
. TRBD1 TRBJ2-3 TRBV30 CAWEKDRPWSDTQYF TGTGCCTGGGAGAAGGACAGGCCATGGTCAGATACGCAGTATTTT
. . TRBJ1-3 TRBV15 CATSRDISGSGNTIYF TGTGCCACCAGCAGAGATATTTCAGGGTCAGGAAACACCATATATTTT
. TRBD2 TRBJ2-3 TRBV10-1 CASSAEPGGAPDTQYF TGCGCCAGCAGTGCGGAGCCGGGGGGGGCCCCAGATACGCAGTATTTT
. TRBD2 TRBJ2-1 TRBV6-2/TRBV6-3 CASSRTGTRVDEQFF TGTGCCAGCAGTCGGACCGGGACTAGAGTTGATGAGCAGTTCTTC
. . TRBJ1-2 TRBV7-9 CASSLAANGYTF TGTGCCAGCAGCTTAGCGGCCAATGGCTACACCTTC
. . TRBJ1-5 TRBV7-9 CASSLGANQPQHF TGTGCCAGCAGCTTGGGGGCAAATCAGCCCCAGCATTTT
. . TRBJ1-2 TRBV29-1 CSVEETGGKFYGYTF TGCAGCGTTGAAGAAACGGGGGGCAAATTCTATGGCTACACCTTC
. . TRBJ1-1 TRBV10-1 CASSESSSIGGTEAFF TGCGCCAGCAGTGAGTCGTCTTCCATCGGGGGCACTGAAGCTTTCTTT
few TRBD1 TRBJ1-6 TRBV5-6 CASSIGQGGSPLHF TGTGCCAGCAGCATCGGACAGGGAGGGTCACCCCTCCACTTT
. TRBD2 TRBJ2-2 TRBV19 CASSARLADYTGELFF TGTGCCAGTAGTGCTCGACTAGCGGACTACACCGGGGAGCTGTTTTTT
few TRBD1 TRBJ2-7 TRBV5-1 CASSSRQGEGYEQYF TGCGCCAGCAGCTCCCGACAGGGTGAGGGCTACGAGCAGTACTTC
. TRBD2 TRBJ2-3 TRBV5-3 CARSLVLGTSRRRDTQYF TGTGCCAGAAGCTTGGTGTTGGGGACTAGCCGCAGGCGAGATACGCAGTATTTT
. TRBD1 TRBJ1-4 TRBV5-1 CASSLTGGTANEKLFF TGCGCCAGCAGCTTGACAGGGGGAACGGCTAATGAAAAACTGTTTTTT
once . TRBJ2-7 TRBV23-1 CASSPNGYEQYF TGCGCCAGCAGCCCTAATGGCTACGAGCAGTACTTC
. TRBD1 TRBJ1-5 TRBV23-1 CASRGPTGLFVRNQPQHF TGCGCCAGCAGGGGCCCGACAGGGCTGTTCGTTAGAAATCAGCCCCAGCATTTT
. TRBD1 TRBJ2-3 TRBV7-3 CASSINRDRGRWADTQYF TGTGCCAGCAGCATAAACCGGGACAGGGGCAGGTGGGCAGATACGCAGTATTTT
. TRBD1 TRBJ2-7 TRBV5-4 CASSFAGRQGEQYF TGTGCCAGCAGCTTTGCAGGCAGACAGGGCGAGCAGTACTTC
once . TRBJ1-1 TRBV9 CASSSPVGVTRGTEAFF TGTGCCAGCAGCTCCCCGGTGGGAGTCACCCGCGGTACTGAAGCTTTCTTT
. . TRBJ1-2 TRBV11-2 CASSFQRGDYGYTF TGTGCCAGCAGCTTCCAGAGAGGCGACTATGGCTACACCTTC
. TRBD2 TRBJ2-7 TRBV12-5 CASGLAQGLVVGEQYF TGTGCTAGTGGTTTGGCCCAAGGACTAGTGGTGGGAGAGCAGTACTTC
. TRBD2 TRBJ2-5 TRBV3-1/TRBV3-2 CASSPGTSGQETQYF TGTGCCAGCAGCCCAGGGACTAGCGGACAAGAGACCCAGTACTTC
. TRBD2 TRBJ2-5 TRBV19 CATSKGDLAGGRETQYF TGTGCCACTTCAAAAGGGGATCTAGCGGGGGGGCGAGAGACCCAGTACTTC
. . TRBJ1-1 TRBV9 CASSLTGNTEAFF TGTGCCAGCAGTTTGACGGGTAACACTGAAGCTTTCTTT
. . TRBJ1-2 TRBV11-2 CASSFGGAGGYGYTF TGTGCCAGCAGCTTCGGGGGGGCTGGAGGCTATGGCTACACCTTC
few . TRBJ1-3 TRBV11-3 CASSPGGSSSGNTIYF TGTGCCAGCAGCCCGGGCGGGTCGAGCTCTGGAAACACCATATATTTT
. TRBD2 TRBJ2-3 TRBV6-5 CATHPGRGGHNTQYF TGTGCCACTCACCCGGGGCGGGGGGGCCATAATACGCAGTATTTT
. TRBD2 TRBJ2-5 TRBV5-1 CASSFSSGQETQYF TGCGCCAGCAGCTTCTCTAGCGGACAAGAGACCCAGTACTTC
. . TRBJ2-7 TRBV5-4 CASSLGQATFGEQYF TGTGCCAGCAGCTTGGGCCAGGCCACCTTTGGCGAGCAGTACTTC
. . TRBJ2-7 TRBV28 CACSFGGQGYEQYF TGTGCCTGCAGTTTTGGGGGCCAGGGCTACGAGCAGTACTTC
. . TRBJ2-6 TRBV19 CASKKTSGSGANVLTF TGTGCCAGTAAGAAAACATCGGGCTCTGGGGCCAACGTCCTGACTTTC
. TRBD1 TRBJ1-2 TRBV3-1/TRBV3-2 CASSPRDSSPGYTF TGTGCCAGCAGCCCACGGGACAGCTCCCCTGGCTACACCTTC
. TRBD2 TRBJ2-7 TRBV7-2 CASSLGWSGAYEQYF TGTGCCAGCAGCTTAGGTTGGAGCGGGGCCTACGAGCAGTACTTC
. . TRBJ2-2 TRBV9 CASSVATGELFF TGTGCCAGCAGCGTAGCTACCGGGGAGCTGTTTTTT
. . TRBJ1-1 TRBV12-5 CASGLVGTEKVNTEAFF TGTGCTAGTGGTTTGGTCGGAACAGAGAAGGTGAACACTGAAGCTTTCTTT